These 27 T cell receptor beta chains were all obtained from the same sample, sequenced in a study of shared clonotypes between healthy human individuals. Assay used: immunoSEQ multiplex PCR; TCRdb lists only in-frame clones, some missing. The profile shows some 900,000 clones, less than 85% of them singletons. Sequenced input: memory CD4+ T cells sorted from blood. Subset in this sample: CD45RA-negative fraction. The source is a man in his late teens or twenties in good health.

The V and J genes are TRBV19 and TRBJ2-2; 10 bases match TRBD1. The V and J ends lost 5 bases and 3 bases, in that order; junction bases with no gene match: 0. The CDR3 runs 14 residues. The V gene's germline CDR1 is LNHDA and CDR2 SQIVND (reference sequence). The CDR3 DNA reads TGTGCCAGTAGTGGACAGGGGGACACCGGGGAGCTGTTTTTT. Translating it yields CASSGQGDTGELFF.

Here the CDR3 DNA reads TGTGCCAGCAGCTTAACGGTCCCCCCGAACACCGGGGAGCTGTTTTTT. Translation: CASSLTVPPNTGELFF. The chain has TRBV11-2 and TRBJ2-2; D call uncertain. Germline V gene data show CDR1 as SGHAT and CDR2 as FQNNGV. Between the trimmed V and J ends, which lost 2 bases and 0 bases, there was a span of 10 bases. The CDR3 length is 16 residues.

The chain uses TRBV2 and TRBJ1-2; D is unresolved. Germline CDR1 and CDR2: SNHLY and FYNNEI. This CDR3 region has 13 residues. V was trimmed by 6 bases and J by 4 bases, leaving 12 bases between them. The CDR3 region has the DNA TGTGCCAGCAGCGGCACATCTAGCTATGGCTACACCTTC. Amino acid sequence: CASSGTSSYGYTF.

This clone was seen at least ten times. The CDR3 here is CASTLSQGSTQPQHF. The CDR3 DNA follows: TGTGCCAGCACCCTTTCCCAGGGTTCTACTCAGCCCCAGCATTTT. This chain uses TRBV28 with TRBJ1-5, with D maybe TRBD1 (5 bases). This CDR3 is 15 amino acids long. Trimming took 7 bases from V and 6 from J, leaving 19 bases between them. Germline CDR1 and CDR2: MDHEN and SYDVKM.

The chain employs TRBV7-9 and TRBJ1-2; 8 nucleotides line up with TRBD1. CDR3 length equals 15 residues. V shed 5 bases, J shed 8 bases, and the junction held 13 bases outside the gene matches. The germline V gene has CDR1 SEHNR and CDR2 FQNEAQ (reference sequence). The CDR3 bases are TGTGCCAGCAGCCCGGTAAGAGCGACAGGGGACGGCTACACCTTC. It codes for CASSPVRATGDGYTF.

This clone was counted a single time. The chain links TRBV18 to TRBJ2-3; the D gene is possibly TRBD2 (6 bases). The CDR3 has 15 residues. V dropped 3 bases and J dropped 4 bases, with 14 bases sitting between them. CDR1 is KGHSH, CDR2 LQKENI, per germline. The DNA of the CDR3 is TGTGCCAGCTCACCCAAGGGGACTTCGCCAGATACGCAGTATTTT. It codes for CASSPKGTSPDTQYF.

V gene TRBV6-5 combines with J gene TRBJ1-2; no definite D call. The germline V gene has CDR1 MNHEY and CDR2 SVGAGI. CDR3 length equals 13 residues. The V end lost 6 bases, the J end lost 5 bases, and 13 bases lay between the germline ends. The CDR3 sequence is CASRGPGLYGYTF. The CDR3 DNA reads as TGTGCCAGCAGAGGTCCTGGGTTGTATGGCTACACCTTC.

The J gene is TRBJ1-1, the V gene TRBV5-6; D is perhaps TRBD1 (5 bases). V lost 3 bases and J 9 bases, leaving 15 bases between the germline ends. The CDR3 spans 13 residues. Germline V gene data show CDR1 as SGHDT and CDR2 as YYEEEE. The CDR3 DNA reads TGTGCCAGCAGCTGGGGCGTTGGGGTAAAAGCTTTCTTT. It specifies CASSWGVGVKAFF.

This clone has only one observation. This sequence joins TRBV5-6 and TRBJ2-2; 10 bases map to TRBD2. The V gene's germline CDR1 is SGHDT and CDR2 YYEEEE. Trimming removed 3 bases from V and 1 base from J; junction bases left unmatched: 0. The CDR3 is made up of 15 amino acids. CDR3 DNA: TGTGCCAGCAGCTCTAGCGGGGGGAACACCGGGGAGCTGTTTTTT. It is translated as CASSSSGGNTGELFF.

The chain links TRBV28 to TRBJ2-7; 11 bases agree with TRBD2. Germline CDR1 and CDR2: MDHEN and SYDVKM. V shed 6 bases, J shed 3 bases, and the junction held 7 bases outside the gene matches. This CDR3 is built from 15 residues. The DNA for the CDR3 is TGTGCCAGCAGCGGCCCTAGCGGGGGGAACTACGAGCAGTACTTC. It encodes CASSGPSGGNYEQYF.

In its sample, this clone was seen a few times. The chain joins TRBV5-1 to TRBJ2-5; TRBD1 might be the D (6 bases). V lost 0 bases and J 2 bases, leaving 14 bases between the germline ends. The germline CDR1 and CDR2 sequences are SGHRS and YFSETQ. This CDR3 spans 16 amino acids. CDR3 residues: CASSLGQVNPQETQYF. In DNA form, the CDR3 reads TGCGCCAGCAGCTTGGGACAGGTAAACCCTCAAGAGACCCAGTACTTC.

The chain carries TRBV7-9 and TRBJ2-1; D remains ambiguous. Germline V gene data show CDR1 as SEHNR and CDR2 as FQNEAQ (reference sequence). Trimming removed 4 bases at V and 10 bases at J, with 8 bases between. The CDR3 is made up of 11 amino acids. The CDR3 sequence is CASSYFTEQFF. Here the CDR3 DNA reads TGTGCCAGCAGCTACTTCACAGAGCAGTTCTTC.

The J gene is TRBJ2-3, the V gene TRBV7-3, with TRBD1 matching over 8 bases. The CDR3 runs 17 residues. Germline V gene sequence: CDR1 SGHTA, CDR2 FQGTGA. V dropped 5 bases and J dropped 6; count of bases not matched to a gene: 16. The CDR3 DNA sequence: TGTGCCAGCAGCAGAGAATTCAGGGGGCGCCCCGGGGATACGCAGTATTTT. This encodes CASSREFRGRPGDTQYF.

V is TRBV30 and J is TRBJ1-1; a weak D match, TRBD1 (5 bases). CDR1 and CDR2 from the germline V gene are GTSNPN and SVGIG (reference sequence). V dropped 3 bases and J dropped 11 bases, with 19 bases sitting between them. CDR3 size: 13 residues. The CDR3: CAWRDGLRDGAFF. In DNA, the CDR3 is TGTGCCTGGAGGGACGGGCTGAGGGACGGGGCTTTCTTT.

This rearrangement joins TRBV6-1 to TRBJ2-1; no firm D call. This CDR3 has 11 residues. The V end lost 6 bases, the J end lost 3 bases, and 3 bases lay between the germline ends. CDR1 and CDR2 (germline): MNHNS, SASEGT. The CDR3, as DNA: TGTGCCAGCAGGATCTACAATGAGCAGTTCTTC. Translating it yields CASRIYNEQFF.

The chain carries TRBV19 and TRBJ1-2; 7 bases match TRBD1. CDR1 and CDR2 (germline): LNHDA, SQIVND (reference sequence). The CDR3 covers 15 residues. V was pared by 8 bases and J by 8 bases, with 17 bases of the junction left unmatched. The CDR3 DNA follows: TGTGCCAGTGCTCACATCGGACAGGCCTTCCGAGGCTACACCTTC. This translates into CASAHIGQAFRGYTF.

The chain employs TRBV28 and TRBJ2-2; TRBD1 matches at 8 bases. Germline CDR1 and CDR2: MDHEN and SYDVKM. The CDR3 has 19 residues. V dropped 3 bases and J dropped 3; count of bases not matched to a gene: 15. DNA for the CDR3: TGTGCCAGCAGTTTTGTTTTGGTTTGGACAGGGCAAGACACCGGGGAGCTGTTTTTT. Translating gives CASSFVLVWTGQDTGELFF. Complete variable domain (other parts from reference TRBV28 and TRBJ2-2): DVKVTQSSRYLVKRTGEKVFLECVQDMDHENMFWYRQDPGLGLRLIYFSYDVKMKEKGDIPEGYSVSREKKERFSLILESASTNQTSMYLCASSFVLVWTGQDTGELFFGEGSRLTVL.

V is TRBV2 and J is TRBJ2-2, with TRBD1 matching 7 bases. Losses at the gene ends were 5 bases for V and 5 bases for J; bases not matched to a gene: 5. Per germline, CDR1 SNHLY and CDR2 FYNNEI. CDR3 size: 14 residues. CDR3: CASSLIQGTGELFF. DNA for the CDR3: TGTGCCAGCAGTTTAATACAGGGGACCGGGGAGCTGTTTTTT.

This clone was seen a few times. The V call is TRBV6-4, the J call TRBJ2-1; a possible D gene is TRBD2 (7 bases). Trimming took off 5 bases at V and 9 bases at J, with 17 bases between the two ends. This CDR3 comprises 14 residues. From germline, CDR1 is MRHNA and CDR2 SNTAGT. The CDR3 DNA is TGTGCCAGCAGTCAGGAGGGGGGGCCTGGTGAGCAGTTCTTC. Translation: CASSQEGGPGEQFF.

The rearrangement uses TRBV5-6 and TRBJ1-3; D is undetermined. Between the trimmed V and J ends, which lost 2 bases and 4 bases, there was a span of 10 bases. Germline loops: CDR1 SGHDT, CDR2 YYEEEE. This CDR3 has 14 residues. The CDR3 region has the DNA TGTGCCAGCAGCTTAGGAGGGCGCGGAAACACCATATATTTT. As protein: CASSLGGRGNTIYF.

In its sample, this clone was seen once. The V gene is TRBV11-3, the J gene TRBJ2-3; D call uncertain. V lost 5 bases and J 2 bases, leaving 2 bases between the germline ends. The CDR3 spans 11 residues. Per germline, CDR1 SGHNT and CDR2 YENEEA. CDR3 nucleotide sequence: TGTGCCAGCAGCCACACAGATACGCAGTATTTT. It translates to CASSHTDTQYF. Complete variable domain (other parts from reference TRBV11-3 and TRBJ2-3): EAGVVQSPRYKIIEKKQPVAFWCNPISGHNTLYWYLQNLGQGPELLIRYENEEAVDDSQLPKDRFSAERLKGVDSTLKIQPAELGDSAVYLCASSHTDTQYFGPGTRLTVL.

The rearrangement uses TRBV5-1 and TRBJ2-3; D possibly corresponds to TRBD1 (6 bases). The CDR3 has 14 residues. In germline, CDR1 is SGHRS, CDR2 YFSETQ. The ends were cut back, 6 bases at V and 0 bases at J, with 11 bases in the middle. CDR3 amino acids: CASNTGQSTDTQYF. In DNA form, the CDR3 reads TGCGCCAGCAATACAGGGCAAAGCACAGATACGCAGTATTTT.

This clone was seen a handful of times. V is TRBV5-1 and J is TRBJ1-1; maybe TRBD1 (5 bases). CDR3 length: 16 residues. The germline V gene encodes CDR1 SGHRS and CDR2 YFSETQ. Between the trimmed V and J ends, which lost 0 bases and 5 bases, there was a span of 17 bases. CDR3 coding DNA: TGCGCCAGCAGCTTGGGTTTTACGGGGGGAAAGACTGAAGCTTTCTTT. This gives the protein CASSLGFTGGKTEAFF.

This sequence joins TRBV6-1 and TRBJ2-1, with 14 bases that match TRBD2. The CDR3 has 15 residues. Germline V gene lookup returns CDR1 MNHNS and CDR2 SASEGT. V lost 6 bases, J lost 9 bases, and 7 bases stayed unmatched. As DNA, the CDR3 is TGTGCCAGCAGGGTGACTAGCGGGAGGGTTTTTGAGCAGTTCTTC. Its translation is CASRVTSGRVFEQFF.

The chain's CDR3 is CASTPQGSSYNEQFF. The DNA of the CDR3 is TGCGCCAGCACCCCACAGGGAAGCTCCTACAATGAGCAGTTCTTC. This sequence joins TRBV5-1 and TRBJ2-1; perhaps TRBD1 as D (6 bases). The germline V and J ends were trimmed by 6 bases and 0 bases, with 13 bases remaining between them. CDR3 length: 15 amino acids. The germline V gene has CDR1 SGHRS and CDR2 YFSETQ.

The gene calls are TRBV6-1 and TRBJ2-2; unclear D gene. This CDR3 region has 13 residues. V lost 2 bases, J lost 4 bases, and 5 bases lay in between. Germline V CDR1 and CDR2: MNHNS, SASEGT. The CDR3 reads CASSELFTGELFF. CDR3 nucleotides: TGTGCCAGCAGTGAACTCTTCACCGGGGAGCTGTTTTTT.

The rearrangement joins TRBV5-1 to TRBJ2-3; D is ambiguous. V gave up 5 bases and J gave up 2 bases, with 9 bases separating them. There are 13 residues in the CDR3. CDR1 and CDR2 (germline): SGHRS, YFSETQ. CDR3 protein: CASRSDNTDTQYF. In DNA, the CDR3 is TGCGCCAGCAGGTCAGATAACACAGATACGCAGTATTTT.